A single T cell receptor (beta chain) is shown here with its context. Per germline, CDR1 SQVTM and CDR2 ANQGSEA. Trimming at V came to 0 bases and at J to 4 bases, leaving 10 bases not matched to a gene. The CDR3 is made up of 16 amino acids. The sample belongs to a study of human T cells and chemical hapten exposure. Time point of the sample: patch test 2, 6 weeks after DPC sensitization. Treatment given: therapeutic diphenylcyclopropenone sensitization with weekly scalp DPC. TCRdb independently ran MiXCR on the RACE reads; one entry per CDR3 protein. The sample gives 89,000 or so distinct CDR3 sequences, about 6.3% of which show up once; 1% to 1.5% is in the top ten.

The V call is TRBV29-1, the J call TRBJ1-2, with 8 bases matching TRBD1. The sequence was obtained from a woman aged 25 to 39 with alopecia areata. Some clones in this sample may be carry-over from other donors' samples. The sample consisted of whole blood, taken in connection with sensitization to the hapten diphenylcyclopropenone (DPC). The CDR3 DNA reads TGCAGCGTTGAAGATGGGGACAGGCGAGTGAGCTATGGCTACACCTTC. Translation: CSVEDGDRRVSYGYTF.